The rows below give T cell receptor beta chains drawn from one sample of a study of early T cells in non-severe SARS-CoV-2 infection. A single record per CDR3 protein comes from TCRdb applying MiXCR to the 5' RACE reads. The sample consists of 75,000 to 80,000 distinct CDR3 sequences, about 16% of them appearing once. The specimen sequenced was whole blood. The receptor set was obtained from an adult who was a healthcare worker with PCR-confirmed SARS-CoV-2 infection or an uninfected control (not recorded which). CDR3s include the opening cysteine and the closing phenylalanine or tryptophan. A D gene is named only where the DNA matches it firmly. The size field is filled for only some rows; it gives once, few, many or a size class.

CDR3 DNA: TGCAGCGTTGGGTTCCAGGTCACAGTGGCTGGGGCCAACGTCCTGACTTTC; CDR3 protein: CSVGFQVTVAGANVLTF; V gene: TRBV29-1; J gene: TRBJ2-6; clone size: many; D gene: .
CDR3 DNA: TGTGCCAGCAGCACAAAAACAGGGGTCGGTCAGCCCCAGCATTTT; CDR3 protein: CASSTKTGVGQPQHF; V gene: TRBV27; J gene: TRBJ1-5; clone size: .; D gene: TRBD1
CDR3 DNA: TGCAGCGTTGAAGGGGGTTGGGGTAGACAGGGAGCAAACTTCCCCACAGATACGCAGTATTTT; CDR3 protein: CSVEGGWGRQGANFPTDTQYF; V gene: TRBV29-1; J gene: TRBJ2-3; clone size: .; D gene: TRBD1
CDR3 DNA: TGCGCCAGCAGCTTCATAAGCGGGAGCTCCTACAATGAGCAGTTCTTC; CDR3 protein: CASSFISGSSYNEQFF; V gene: TRBV5-1; J gene: TRBJ2-1; clone size: few; D gene: TRBD2
CDR3 DNA: TGTGCCAGCAGCGCCGGAGAGAGCGGATACTACGAGCAGTACTTC; CDR3 protein: CASSAGESGYYEQYF; V gene: TRBV7-3; J gene: TRBJ2-7; clone size: .; D gene: .
CDR3 DNA: TGCAGTGCTAGGGCGGGGGCCGGCTATGGCTACACCTTC; CDR3 protein: CSARAGAGYGYTF; V gene: TRBV20-1; J gene: TRBJ1-2; clone size: .; D gene: .
CDR3 DNA: TGTGCCAGCAGCTTAATGGGCAGGAGCACCGGGGAGCTGTTTTTT; CDR3 protein: CASSLMGRSTGELFF; V gene: TRBV7-3; J gene: TRBJ2-2; clone size: many; D gene: .
CDR3 DNA: TGTGCCAGTAGTATACTCGCGCACCCCACCGGGGAGCTGTTTTTT; CDR3 protein: CASSILAHPTGELFF; V gene: TRBV19; J gene: TRBJ2-2; clone size: .; D gene: .
CDR3 DNA: TGTGCCAGCAGTTACTTGGGGTGGCCCAACACCGGGGAGCTGTTTTTT; CDR3 protein: CASSYLGWPNTGELFF; V gene: TRBV6-2/TRBV6-3; J gene: TRBJ2-2; clone size: few; D gene: .
CDR3 DNA: TGCGCCAGCTGCAGGACAGGGGGGCGGAATGAGCAGTTCTTC; CDR3 protein: CASCRTGGRNEQFF; V gene: TRBV5-1; J gene: TRBJ2-1; clone size: .; D gene: TRBD1
CDR3 DNA: TGTGCCATCAGTGACCGAGACAGGGCCGTCCCACCCCTCCACTTT; CDR3 protein: CAISDRDRAVPPLHF; V gene: TRBV10-3; J gene: TRBJ1-6; clone size: .; D gene: TRBD1
CDR3 DNA: TGTGCCAGCAGCCAAGCGGGGGGGCCTTTCGGAAGCTACACCTTC; CDR3 protein: CASSQAGGPFGSYTF; V gene: TRBV3-1; J gene: TRBJ1-2; clone size: .; D gene: .
CDR3 DNA: TGCGCCAGCAGTGATTCTCAGGGGAGTGCTTTCTTT; CDR3 protein: CASSDSQGSAFF; V gene: TRBV10-2; J gene: TRBJ1-1; clone size: few; D gene: .
CDR3 DNA: TGTGCCAGCAGCGCAGGAAGGGCGGGAGGCCAGAGCACAGATACGCAGTATTTT; CDR3 protein: CASSAGRAGGQSTDTQYF; V gene: TRBV14; J gene: TRBJ2-3; clone size: few; D gene: TRBD2
CDR3 DNA: TGCAGTGCTCCGACTGTTAGCAATCAGCCCCAGCATTTT; CDR3 protein: CSAPTVSNQPQHF; V gene: TRBV20-1; J gene: TRBJ1-5; clone size: few; D gene: .
CDR3 DNA: TGCGCCAGCAGCTTGGCCGGCAGGGCGAGGGTGATGAACACTGAAGCTTTCTTT; CDR3 protein: CASSLAGRARVMNTEAFF; V gene: TRBV5-1; J gene: TRBJ1-1; clone size: many; D gene: .